This paragraph covers one TCR beta chain sequence. Antigen unknown. The data stem from a study of STAT3 mutations in large granular lymphocyte leukemia. Background on the study: Approximately 40% of treated T-LGLL patients showed hematologic response to immunosuppression.

Clones were sequenced by immunoSEQ multiplex PCR, and TCRdb holds only the in-frame ones, with some missing. The table shows roughly 38,000 clones, with over 75% occurring only once. Trimming left V 3 bases short and J 10 bases short, with 16 bases between. CDR1 and CDR2 from the germline V gene are KGHSH and LQKENI. The CDR3 runs 14 residues. Whole-study findings and limits: Every T-cell large granular lymphocyte leukemia patient had at least one immunodominant TCR beta clonotype. Some patients had persisting codominant clonotypes that could mask small clones.

V gene TRBV18 combines with J gene TRBJ2-1; TRBD1 is a possible D gene (6 bases). This TCR came from a human donor with T large granular lymphocyte leukemia. Some clones in this sample may be carry-over from other donors' samples. The material sequenced was PBMCs. CDR3 sequence reads: CASSPPFEGEEQFF. The CDR3 DNA is TGTGCCAGCTCACCCCCCTTTGAGGGGGAGGAGCAGTTCTTC.